The next 29 T cell receptor beta chains were all read from a single sample in a study of metastatic and nonmetastatic thyroid tumors (dated by TCRdb to 2019 to 2021). Before undergoing thyroid surgery, none of the patients had been given any kind of treatment. The receptor library was made with PCR. Sequencing was performed on an Illumina HiSeq 4000. The public reads were reanalyzed by TCRdb: fastp trimming at Q25, MiXCR alignment, in-frame beta chains only. Within this sample are 31,000 or so clones, with 15% to 20% of them counted one time only. The ten largest clones capture over 4% of the sample. The specimen was blood. These receptors were obtained from a female donor with papillary thyroid cancer or a benign thyroid nodule (not recorded which). Some clones in this sample may be carry-over from other donors' samples.

This clone came up many times. V gene TRBV4-1 combines with J gene TRBJ2-3; D might be TRBD1 (5 bases). This CDR3 contains 14 residues. V shed 1 base and J shed 2 bases, with 7 bases lying between them. Per the germline V gene, CDR1 is MGHRA and CDR2 is YSYEKL. CDR3 sequence (DNA): TGCGCCAGCAGCCAAGGCAGGGTCACAGATACGCAGTATTTT. It is translated as CASSQGRVTDTQYF.

There are many counts of this clone. The chain links TRBV20-1 to TRBJ2-3; tentatively, D is TRBD2 (6 bases). This CDR3 has 12 amino acids. Germline CDR1 and CDR2: DFQATT and SNEGSKA (reference sequence). Trimming removed 7 bases from V and 8 bases from J, with 16 bases in between. Written as DNA, the CDR3 is TGCAGTGGACCACGGGAGAGCGGTACGCAGTATTTT. It specifies CSGPRESGTQYF.

This rearrangement joins TRBV3-1 to TRBJ2-2; D ambiguous. This CDR3 is built from 12 residues. The germline V and J ends were trimmed by 5 bases and 3 bases, with 4 bases remaining between them. Germline V gives CDR1 LGHDT, CDR2 YNNKEL (reference sequence). CDR3 in DNA: TGTGCCAGCAGCTCTGACACCGGGGAGCTGTTTTTT. This encodes CASSSDTGELFF. Supplemented by reference TRBV3-1 and TRBJ2-2, the full variable domain reads DTAVSQTPKYLVTQMGNDKSIKCEQNLGHDTMYWYKQDSKKFLKIMFSYNNKELIINETVPNRFSPKSPDKAHLNLHINSLELGDSAVYFCASSSDTGELFFGEGSRLTVL.

This clone was seen many times. The chain employs TRBV9 and TRBJ2-2, with D possibly matching TRBD2 (7 bases). Germline V gene sequence: CDR1 SGDLS, CDR2 YYNGEE. This CDR3 comprises 16 residues. V was trimmed by 4 bases and J by 3 bases, leaving 16 bases between them. CDR3 DNA sequence: TGTGCCAGCAGCCCCTTAGGGGGGGTGGACACCGGGGAGCTGTTTTTT. This codes for CASSPLGGVDTGELFF. The entire variable domain, with the rest obtained from reference TRBV9 and TRBJ2-2, is as follows: DSGVTQTPKHLITATGQRVTLRCSPRSGDLSVYWYQQSLDQGLQFLIQYYNGEERAKGNILERFSAQQFPDLHSELNLSSLELGDSALYFCASSPLGGVDTGELFFGEGSRLTVL.

This clone was observed at least ten times. V gene TRBV24-1 combines with J gene TRBJ2-7; TRBD1 agrees at 7 bases. The V and J ends lost 9 bases and 3 bases, in that order; junction bases with no gene match: 4. The CDR3 has 12 amino acids. Germline V lookup: CDR1 KGHDR, CDR2 SFDVKD. The CDR3 region has the DNA TGTGCCACCTCCCGGGACAGCTACGAGCAGTACTTC. Protein sequence: CATSRDSYEQYF.

This clone was detected many times. The V call is TRBV19, the J call TRBJ2-4; perhaps TRBD1 as D (5 bases). Trimming removed 5 bases at V and 2 bases at J, with 19 bases between. This CDR3 is 17 amino acids long. In germline, CDR1 is LNHDA, CDR2 SQIVND (reference sequence). Written as DNA, the CDR3 is TGTGCCAGTAGTTACGTGGCAGGGTCACGAACCAAAAACATTCAGTACTTC. It codes for CASSYVAGSRTKNIQYF.

This clone showed up many times. The V gene is TRBV6-1, the J gene TRBJ1-1; possible D gene TRBD1, 5 bases. The CDR3 is made up of 14 amino acids. Trimming stripped 3 bases from V and 1 base from J, with 9 bases between. The germline V gene encodes CDR1 MNHNS and CDR2 SASEGT. The CDR3 region is CASSEDMENTEAFF. CDR3 in DNA: TGTGCCAGCAGTGAGGACATGGAGAACACTGAAGCTTTCTTT.

This clone was seen many times. The V call is TRBV5-1, the J call TRBJ2-3; D gene ambiguous. Trimming removed 1 base from V and 2 bases from J, with 8 bases in between. There are 14 residues in the CDR3. CDR1 is SGHRS and CDR2 is YFSETQ in the germline V gene. CDR3 sequence: CASSLLQDTDTQYF. As DNA, the CDR3 is TGCGCCAGCAGCTTGTTGCAGGACACAGATACGCAGTATTTT.

By its share, this clone is medium-sized. The chain uses TRBV27 and TRBJ2-7; 9 bases are a match to TRBD1. The CDR3 length is 16 residues. In germline, CDR1 is MNHEY, CDR2 SMNVEV (reference sequence). J was trimmed by 4 bases and V by 5 bases; bases with no gene match: 12. The CDR3: CASSARTGEFAYEQYF. For the CDR3, the DNA is TGTGCCAGCAGTGCCCGGACAGGGGAGTTTGCTTACGAGCAGTACTTC.

This clone has a handful of counts. The chain is built from TRBV6-4 and TRBJ1-1; TRBD1 is a possible D gene (5 bases). Germline-derived CDR1 and CDR2 are MRHNA and SNTAGT. The CDR3 is 9 residues long. In nucleotides, the CDR3 is TGTGGTGCGATGAAGGGGCTGTTCTTT. Residues: CGAMKGLFF.

The chain carries TRBV6-1 and TRBJ1-2; 7 bases line up with TRBD1. Trimming cost V 6 bases and J 2 bases; bases outside gene matches: 6. This CDR3 has 14 amino acids. CDR1 is MNHNS, CDR2 SASEGT, per germline. The CDR3 loop reads CASRIGGFNYGYTF. The CDR3 coding sequence is TGTGCCAGCAGGATAGGGGGCTTCAACTATGGCTACACCTTC.

This clone has at least ten counts. The rearrangement links TRBV6-1 to TRBJ2-1; no clear D. CDR1 MNHNS and CDR2 SASEGT come from the germline V gene. V shed 2 bases and J shed 1 base, with 9 bases lying between them. This CDR3 is 15 amino acids long. CDR3 loop: CASSETIRSYNEQFF. In nucleotides, the CDR3 is TGTGCCAGCAGTGAAACGATAAGGTCCTACAATGAGCAGTTCTTC.

This clone was counted ten times or more. This sequence joins TRBV5-4 and TRBJ1-4, with D possibly being TRBD1 (5 bases). Germline V gene data show CDR1 as SGHNT and CDR2 as YYREEE (reference sequence). V lost 4 bases and J 6 bases, leaving 16 bases between the germline ends. The CDR3 is 15 residues long. The CDR3 sequence: CASSPNPAGHEKLFF. Here the CDR3 DNA reads TGTGCCAGCAGCCCTAACCCGGCGGGACATGAAAAACTGTTTTTT.

V is TRBV18 and J is TRBJ2-1; the match to TRBD2 covers 8 bases. Germline V gene lookup returns CDR1 KGHSH and CDR2 LQKENI. V dropped 4 bases and J dropped 3; count of bases not matched to a gene: 8. CDR3 length equals 16 residues. In DNA form, the CDR3 reads TGTGCCAGCTCACGCAGGTCACTAGCGGACTACAATGAGCAGTTCTTC. Its protein is CASSRRSLADYNEQFF. The whole variable domain, filled in from reference TRBV18 and TRBJ2-1, reads NAGVMQNPRHLVRRRGQEARLRCSPMKGHSHVYWYRQLPEEGLKFMVYLQKENIIDESGMPKERFSAEFPKEGPSILRIQQVVRGDSAAYFCASSRRSLADYNEQFFGPGTRLTVL.

A word on this clone: A much larger clonotype is one base distant, so this may be a read error. The rearrangement links TRBV11-1 to TRBJ2-3; maybe TRBD1 (5 bases). Germline lookup yields CDR1 SGHAT and CDR2 FQDESV (reference sequence). The CDR3 is 16 amino acids. The CDR3 reads CASSLDQGAVTDTQYF. The CDR3 bases are TGTGCCAGCAGCTTAGACCAGGGTGCGGTGACAGATACGCAGTACTTT.

Many counts were recorded for this clone. The rearrangement joins TRBV12-3 or TRBV12-4 to TRBJ1-5; D not resolved. The CDR3 totals 13 residues. With 5 bases removed from V and 11 bases from J, the gap between germline ends came to 16 bases. The CDR3 sequence is CASSPNGVAAQHF. Written as DNA, the CDR3 is TGTGCCAGCAGTCCCAACGGCGTCGCGGCCCAGCATTTT.

The J gene is TRBJ2-7, the V gene TRBV6-2 or TRBV6-3; no clear D gene. V was clipped by 7 bases and J by 2 bases, with 18 bases between them. The CDR3 has 15 residues. Looked up from germline, CDR1 is MNHEY and CDR2 is SVGEGT. In DNA, the CDR3 is TGTGCCAGCATCCCCCGACCCGGTAGAACCTACGAGCAGTACTTC. This codes for CASIPRPGRTYEQYF.

The sample holds many counts of this clone. Other DNA sequences within the sample encode an identical CDR3. The chain uses TRBV11-3 and TRBJ2-7, with TRBD2 matching over 9 bases. Germline V CDR1 and CDR2: SGHNT, YENEEA. With 5 bases clipped from V and 0 bases from J, the junction kept 2 bases outside the gene matches. CDR3 size: 14 residues. The CDR3 DNA sequence: TGTGCCAGCAGCAGCGGGGGGAGCTCCTACGAGCAGTACTTC. The encoded protein is CASSSGGSSYEQYF.

This clone came up a few times. CDR3 sequence: CASSPPRDRAAFF. The CDR3 DNA reads TGTGCCAGCAGCCCCCCCCGGGACAGGGCTGCTTTCTTT. The V gene is TRBV3-1, the J gene TRBJ1-1, with TRBD1 matching 9 bases. The germline V gene encodes CDR1 LGHDT and CDR2 YNNKEL (reference sequence). CDR3 length equals 13 residues. Trimming cost V 4 bases and J 11 bases; bases outside gene matches: 8. The complete variable domain, with remaining parts taken from reference TRBV3-1 and TRBJ1-1, reads DTAVSQTPKYLVTQMGNDKSIKCEQNLGHDTMYWYKQDSKKFLKIMFSYNNKELIINETVPNRFSPKSPDKAHLNLHINSLELGDSAVYFCASSPPRDRAAFFGQGTRLTVV.

This clone was seen many times. The chain carries TRBV24-1 and TRBJ2-5; 9 bases are shared with TRBD1. The CDR3 runs to 15 residues. Trimming cost V 4 bases and J 5 bases; bases outside gene matches: 7. In germline, CDR1 is KGHDR, CDR2 SFDVKD. CDR3 DNA: TGTGCCACCAGTGACCAGGACAGGGGTGGCGAGACCCAGTACTTC. It translates to CATSDQDRGGETQYF.

This clone was counted a few times. The rearrangement uses TRBV3-1 and TRBJ2-5, with 8 bases aligning to TRBD2. The CDR3 loop spans 15 amino acids. CDR1 is LGHDT, CDR2 YNNKEL, per germline (reference sequence). V shed 1 base, J shed 5 bases, and the junction held 6 bases outside the gene matches. The CDR3 DNA follows: TGTGCCAGCAGCCAAGTCCCGGGGGGGAGGGAGACCCAGTACTTC. Translation gives CASSQVPGGRETQYF.

This clone was picked up many times. The chain carries TRBV20-1 and TRBJ1-1, with 10 nucleotides matching TRBD1. The CDR3 is 15 amino acids. Germline CDR1 reads DFQATT; CDR2 reads SNEGSKA (reference sequence). Trimming at V came to 3 bases and at J to 6 bases, leaving 10 bases not matched to a gene. DNA of the CDR3: TGCAGTGCTAGTGACCCGACAGGGGGCCCTCCTGAAGCTTTCTTT. Translating gives CSASDPTGGPPEAFF.

Many counts were recorded for this clone. A much larger clone differs from this one at a single base, so this may be a read error. V and J are TRBV4-3 and TRBJ1-1; D uncertain. V dropped 0 bases and J dropped 6 bases, with 8 bases sitting between them. CDR1 is LGHNA and CDR2 is YSLEER in the germline V gene. The CDR3 is made up of 13 amino acids. CDR3 region: CASSQDSEAEAFF. In DNA form, the CDR3 reads TGCGCCAGCAGCCAAGATTCGGAAGCTGAAGCTTTCTTT.

This clone appeared many times. The CDR3: CASTLRTGGGETQYF. The CDR3 DNA follows: TGCGCCAGCACGCTGAGGACAGGGGGCGGTGAGACCCAGTACTTC. The V and J genes are TRBV5-1 and TRBJ2-5, with 11 bases aligning to TRBD1. Looked up from germline, CDR1 is SGHRS and CDR2 is YFSETQ. J lost 5 bases, V lost 6 bases, and 9 bases had no gene match. This CDR3 is 15 amino acids long.

In its sample, this clone was seen many times. V and J are TRBV28 and TRBJ2-2; D not resolved. The germline V gene has CDR1 MDHEN and CDR2 SYDVKM. V lost 7 bases and J lost 0, with 12 bases in between. The CDR3 spans 15 residues. CDR3 coding DNA: TGTGCCAGCACCCCCGGGCTCGCGAACACCGGGGAGCTGTTTTTT. It is translated as CASTPGLANTGELFF.

This clone occurred many times. The rearrangement joins TRBV6-1 to TRBJ1-1; perhaps TRBD1 as D (6 bases). Deletions cut 5 bases from V and 9 bases from J, with 16 bases between. This CDR3 has 13 amino acids. Germline loops: CDR1 MNHNS, CDR2 SASEGT. The CDR3 DNA is TGTGCCAGCAGTACCCGAGAAGACAGGAAAGCTTTCTTT. It specifies CASSTREDRKAFF.

In this sample, this clone turned up many times. V gene TRBV3-1 combines with J gene TRBJ2-6, with no clear D. Trimming stripped 6 bases from V and 1 base from J, with 7 bases between. The germline gives CDR1 LGHDT, CDR2 YNNKEL (reference sequence). The CDR3 has 14 residues. The CDR3 nucleotides read TGTGCCAGCAGTCGAGCGTCTGGGGCCAACGTCCTGACTTTC. Translated, it gives CASSRASGANVLTF. The variable domain in full, completed from reference TRBV3-1 and TRBJ2-6, reads DTAVSQTPKYLVTQMGNDKSIKCEQNLGHDTMYWYKQDSKKFLKIMFSYNNKELIINETVPNRFSPKSPDKAHLNLHINSLELGDSAVYFCASSRASGANVLTFGAGSRLTVL.

This clone was recorded at least ten times. This chain joins TRBV29-1 and TRBJ2-5; D may be TRBD2 (6 bases). The germline V gene has CDR1 SQVTM and CDR2 ANQGSEA. Trimming took off 6 bases at V and 7 bases at J, with 15 bases between the two ends. This CDR3 is built from 12 residues. The DNA of the CDR3 is TGCAGCGTGGGAGGAGGGTTGGGGACCCAGTACTTC. This sequence encodes CSVGGGLGTQYF.

This clone was counted many times. The chain uses TRBV7-3 and TRBJ2-3, with D maybe TRBD2 (6 bases). The CDR3 is 14 residues long. V dropped 5 bases and J dropped 3 bases, with 12 bases sitting between them. Looked up from germline, CDR1 is SGHTA and CDR2 is FQGTGA. The CDR3 nucleotides are TGTGCCAGCAGCCCTGGGACTCAGACAGATACGCAGTATTTT. Amino acid sequence: CASSPGTQTDTQYF.